Presented here are 13 T cell receptor beta chains from one specimen sequenced in a study of T cell responses to AZD1222 COVID-19 vaccine. Sequenced by immunoSEQ multiplex PCR; TCRdb stores in-frame clones only, minus some. This table has about 140,000 clones, more than 80% appearing once. The input for sequencing was peripheral blood, taken on day 0 of AZD1222 vaccination. These receptors all come from an adult in good health.

V gene TRBV29-1 combines with J gene TRBJ1-2; 7 bases map to TRBD1. The CDR3 runs 12 residues. V lost 4 bases to trimming and J lost 8 bases; unmatched junction nucleotides: 7. Looked up from germline, CDR1 is SQVTM and CDR2 is ANQGSEA. The DNA for the CDR3 is TGCAGCGTTGCCCGGACAGGTCGGGGCTACACCTTC. Its protein product is CSVARTGRGYTF.

This clone was seen once. The V call is TRBV5-1, the J call TRBJ2-7; 7 bases map to TRBD1. Unmatched junction bases numbered 4, after V lost 9 bases and J lost 1 base. The length of the CDR3 is 12 residues. CDR1 is SGHRS, CDR2 YFSETQ, per germline. The CDR3 is CATRDSSYEQYF. The CDR3 DNA reads as TGCGCCACCCGGGACAGTTCCTACGAGCAGTACTTC.

The chain has TRBV12-5 and TRBJ2-6; no firm D call. The length of the CDR3 is 14 residues. Germline-derived CDR1 and CDR2 are LGHNT and FRNRAP. Trimming cost V 7 bases and J 2 bases, with 9 bases left between them. The CDR3 region is CASEGVAGANVLTF. The CDR3 region has the DNA TGTGCTAGTGAGGGCGTTGCTGGGGCCAACGTCCTGACTTTC.

This rearrangement joins TRBV5-1 to TRBJ1-2, with a weak D call TRBD1 (6 bases). V lost 3 bases and J lost 4, with 16 bases in between. Germline V gene sequence: CDR1 SGHRS, CDR2 YFSETQ. This CDR3 is 15 amino acids long. CDR3 in amino acids: CASSSTGHLLYGYTF. CDR3 nucleotides: TGCGCCAGCAGCTCAACGGGACACTTGCTCTATGGCTACACCTTC.

With respect to this clone: Other DNA sequences in the sample encode the same CDR3. The J gene is TRBJ2-6, the V gene TRBV5-1, with D possibly called TRBD1 or TRBD2 (5 bases each). Germline-derived CDR1 and CDR2 are SGHRS and YFSETQ. The CDR3 extends over 16 amino acids. V lost 0 bases and J 0 bases, leaving 7 bases between the germline ends. DNA of the CDR3: TGCGCCAGCAGCTTGGAGGGGAGCTCTGGGGCCAACGTCCTGACTTTC. Protein sequence: CASSLEGSSGANVLTF.

The chain combines TRBV4-1 with TRBJ2-5; 14 nucleotides line up with TRBD2. Germline loops: CDR1 MGHRA, CDR2 YSYEKL. V dropped 3 bases and J dropped 7; count of bases not matched to a gene: 4. The CDR3 extends over 15 amino acids. In DNA form, the CDR3 reads TGCGCCAGCAGCCAGGGACTAGCGGGAGTTGGGACCCAGTACTTC. Translation gives CASSQGLAGVGTQYF.

The genes are TRBV11-2 and TRBJ1-2, with D possibly matching TRBD1 (5 bases). Per the germline V gene, CDR1 is SGHAT and CDR2 is FQNNGV. V was pared by 5 bases and J by 5 bases, with 15 bases between. The CDR3 covers 14 residues. As DNA, the CDR3 is TGTGCCAGCAGCCCCGGGACGGACGCTTATGGCTACACCTTC. Translated: CASSPGTDAYGYTF. Looking up the rest from reference TRBV11-2 and TRBJ1-2 gives the full variable domain: EAGVAQSPRYKIIEKRQSVAFWCNPISGHATLYWYQQILGQGPKLLIQFQNNGVVDDSQLPKDRFSAERLKGVDSTLKIQPAKLEDSAVYLCASSPGTDAYGYTFGSGTRLTVV.

The chain employs TRBV21-1 and TRBJ1-2. TRBV21-1 is assigned pseudogene status. The CDR3 is 15 residues long. The CDR3 reads CASSEGTGANYGYTF. Here the CDR3 DNA reads TGTGCCAGCAGCGAGGGAACAGGAGCTAACTATGGCTACACCTTC.

The rearrangement uses TRBV21-1 and TRBJ1-5. TRBV21-1 is annotated as a pseudogene. CDR3 length equals 14 residues. The CDR3, as DNA: TGTGCCAGCAGCAAATCTAATGGGGATCAGCCCCAGCATTTT. Translation: CASSKSNGDQPQHF.

The J gene is TRBJ1-5, the V gene TRBV5-5; no definite D call. Deletions cut 3 bases from V and 2 bases from J, with 9 bases between. From germline, CDR1 is SGHKS and CDR2 YYEKEE (reference sequence). The CDR3 has 14 amino acids. The CDR3 reads CASSSGKGNQPQHF. Written as DNA, the CDR3 is TGTGCCAGCAGCTCTGGGAAGGGCAATCAGCCCCAGCATTTT.

V is TRBV3-1 (or the pseudogene TRBV3-2) and J is TRBJ1-1, with unresolved D. From germline, CDR1 is LGHDT and CDR2 YNNKEL (reference sequence). This CDR3 contains 15 residues. The V gene lost 4 bases and the J gene lost 5 bases, with 17 bases spanning the gap. This CDR3 is CASSLRPLGPTEAFF. The CDR3, as DNA: TGTGCCAGCAGCCTAAGACCCCTCGGGCCGACTGAAGCTTTCTTT.

In this sample, this clone turned up once. The chain couples TRBV7-9 to TRBJ1-1; 9 nucleotides align to TRBD1. The CDR3 runs to 16 residues. After removal of 5 bases from V and 4 bases from J, the junction contained 11 bases not matched to a gene. Germline V gives CDR1 SEHNR, CDR2 FQNEAQ (reference sequence). CDR3 coding DNA: TGTGCCAGCAGCCCACCGGGACAGGGAGCGGGCACTGAAGCTTTCTTT. It codes for CASSPPGQGAGTEAFF.

This chain uses TRBV3-1 (or the pseudogene TRBV3-2) with TRBJ1-2; 7 bases align to TRBD1. Trimming at V came to 3 bases and at J to 1 base, leaving 5 bases not matched to a gene. CDR3 length: 15 residues. Germline lookup yields CDR1 LGHDT and CDR2 YNNKEL (reference sequence). CDR3 in amino acids: CASSQKTGINYGYTF. Here the CDR3 DNA reads TGTGCCAGCAGCCAGAAGACAGGGATTAACTATGGCTACACCTTC.